This passage covers 12 T cell receptor beta chains from one sample sequenced in a study of memory CD4+ T cells and cytomegalovirus serostatus. The sort gate was single viable CD3+CD4+CD8-CD45RO+ cells for memory CD4+ T cells. Data came from immunoSEQ multiplex PCR; TCRdb stores just in-frame clones and leaves some out. Here the sample spans roughly 76,000 clones, under 80% being singletons. Source material: memory CD4+ T cells from blood. All receptors derive from an adult in good health and CMV-seropositive.

The chain employs TRBV2 and TRBJ1-5; D ambiguous. From germline, CDR1 is SNHLY and CDR2 FYNNEI. The CDR3 totals 14 residues. The V gene lost 3 bases and the J gene lost 6 bases, with 12 bases spanning the gap. The CDR3 region is CASSDRQASQPQHF. DNA for the CDR3: TGTGCCAGCAGTGATCGGCAGGCAAGTCAGCCCCAGCATTTT. Drawing the rest from reference TRBV2 and TRBJ1-5, the complete variable domain is EPEVTQTPSHQVTQMGQEVILRCVPISNHLYFYWYRQILGQKVEFLVSFYNNEISEKSEIFDDQFSVERPDGSNFTLKIRSTKLEDSAMYFCASSDRQASQPQHFGDGTRLSIL.

The rearrangement links TRBV19 to TRBJ2-1; D is unclear. Between the trimmed V and J ends, which lost 4 bases and 6 bases, there was a span of 22 bases. The CDR3 is 17 amino acids. Per germline, CDR1 LNHDA and CDR2 SQIVND (reference sequence). This chain's CDR3 is CASSTIRNRFQFNEQFF. CDR3 sequence (DNA): TGTGCCAGTAGTACGATACGTAACAGATTCCAGTTCAATGAGCAGTTCTTC.

The chain links TRBV7-8 to TRBJ1-5; no firm D call. Germline V gives CDR1 SGHVS, CDR2 FQNEAQ. V lost 1 base, J lost 2 bases, and 6 bases lay in between. The length of the CDR3 is 14 residues. The CDR3 bases are TGTGCCAGCAGCTTAGAGAGAGGCAATCAGCCCCAGCATTTT. Its translation is CASSLERGNQPQHF.

In regard to this clone: The junction shows a germline mismatch at one end, possibly a read error. The V and J genes are TRBV7-2 and TRBJ2-5; the D call may be TRBD1 or TRBD2 (5 bases each). The germline CDR1 and CDR2 sequences are SGHTA and FQGNSA. This CDR3 comprises 13 residues. CDR3 DNA sequence: TGTGCCAGCAGCTTGTCCCAGGGAGAGTCCCAGTACTTC. Amino acid sequence: CASSLSQGESQYF.

The J gene is TRBJ2-6, the V gene TRBV18, with D unresolved. Trimming took off 2 bases at V and 1 base at J, with 3 bases between the two ends. The CDR3 spans 14 residues. CDR1 and CDR2 from the germline V gene are KGHSH and LQKENI. The CDR3 spells CASSPESGANVLTF. The CDR3 region has the DNA TGTGCCAGCTCACCAGAATCTGGGGCCAACGTCCTGACTTTC.

The V and J genes are TRBV10-1 and TRBJ1-1, with D uncertain. Trimming stripped 1 base from V and 3 bases from J, with 6 bases between. CDR3 size: 13 residues. Germline lookup yields CDR1 WNHNN and CDR2 SYGVQD (reference sequence). In DNA form, the CDR3 reads TGCGCCAGCAGTGAGTACCAGTACACTGAAGCTTTCTTT. This encodes CASSEYQYTEAFF.

The chain is built from TRBV6-1 and TRBJ1-1; 9 bases are a match to TRBD1. After removal of 4 bases from V and 3 bases from J, the junction contained 12 bases not matched to a gene. This CDR3 is 17 amino acids long. Germline lookup yields CDR1 MNHNS and CDR2 SASEGT. The chain's CDR3 is CASSVFLIRQGDTEAFF. In nucleotides, the CDR3 is TGTGCCAGCAGTGTTTTTCTTATTAGACAGGGGGACACTGAAGCTTTCTTT.

The chain carries TRBV29-1 and TRBJ2-7; a possible D gene is TRBD1 (6 bases). CDR3 length: 13 amino acids. Germline V gene data show CDR1 as SQVTM and CDR2 as ANQGSEA. V was shortened by 6 bases and J by 0 bases, with 12 bases between the two germline ends. The CDR3 DNA sequence: TGCAGCGTCCTAAGGACAGCCTCCTACGAGCAGTACTTC. It codes for CSVLRTASYEQYF.

The sample holds one count of this clone. The chain joins TRBV19 to TRBJ1-5; weak D call: TRBD1 (5 bases). The germline CDR1 and CDR2 sequences are LNHDA and SQIVND (reference sequence). V lost 11 bases and J lost 6, with 17 bases in between. CDR3 length equals 13 residues. The CDR3 protein is CAAAGEGRQPQHF. DNA for the CDR3: TGTGCCGCAGCGGGGGAGGGTCGTCAGCCCCAGCATTTT. The whole variable domain, filled in from reference TRBV19 and TRBJ1-5, reads DGGITQSPKYLFRKEGQNVTLSCEQNLNHDAMYWYRQDPGQGLRLIYYSQIVNDFQKGDIAEGYSVSREKKESFPLTVTSAQKNPTAFYLCAAAGEGRQPQHFGDGTRLSIL.

The chain couples TRBV6-4 to TRBJ1-2; D remains ambiguous. Germline-derived CDR1 and CDR2 are MRHNA and SNTAGT. With 0 bases removed from V and 6 bases from J, the gap between germline ends came to 14 bases. CDR3 size: 15 residues. CDR3 sequence reads: CASSDSGLPLNGYTF. The CDR3 DNA reads TGTGCCAGCAGTGACTCGGGTCTCCCCCTAAATGGCTACACCTTC.

This chain uses TRBV5-1 with TRBJ2-3; D perhaps matches TRBD2 (5 bases). Trimming took 4 bases from V and 0 from J, leaving 9 bases between them. The CDR3 spans 14 residues. CDR1 SGHRS and CDR2 YFSETQ come from the germline V gene. DNA for the CDR3: TGCGCCAGCAGCGAGAGGGCTAGCACAGATACGCAGTATTTT. Residues: CASSERASTDTQYF.

The V gene is TRBV7-6, the J gene TRBJ1-5; D gene uncertain. Germline assignment: CDR1 SGHVS and CDR2 FNYEAQ. CDR3 length: 13 amino acids. V was trimmed by 2 bases and J by 4 bases, leaving 6 bases between them. In DNA, the CDR3 is TGTGCCAGCAGCTTAATGGGTAATCAGCCCCAGCATTTT. It specifies CASSLMGNQPQHF.